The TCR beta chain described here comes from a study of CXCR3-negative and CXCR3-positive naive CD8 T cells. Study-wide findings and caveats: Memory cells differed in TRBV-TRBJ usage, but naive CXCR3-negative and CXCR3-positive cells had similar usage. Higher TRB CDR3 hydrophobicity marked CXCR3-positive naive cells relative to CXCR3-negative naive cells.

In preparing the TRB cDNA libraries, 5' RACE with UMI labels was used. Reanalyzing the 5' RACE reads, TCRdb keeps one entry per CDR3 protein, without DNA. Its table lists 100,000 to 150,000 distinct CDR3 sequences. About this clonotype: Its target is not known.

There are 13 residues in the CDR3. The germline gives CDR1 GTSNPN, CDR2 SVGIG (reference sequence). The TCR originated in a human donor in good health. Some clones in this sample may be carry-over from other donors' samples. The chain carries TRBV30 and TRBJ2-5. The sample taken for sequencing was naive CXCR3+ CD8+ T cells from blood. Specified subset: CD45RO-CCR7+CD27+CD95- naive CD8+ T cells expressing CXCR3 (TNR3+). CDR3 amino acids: CAWREQGQETQYF.